This entry lists 19 T cell receptor beta chains sequenced from one sample in a study of OX40 agonist ivuxolimab in advanced cancers. Produced via immunoSEQ multiplex PCR; TCRdb's table is partial and in-frame only. Of some 64,000 clones in the sample, 92% were seen once. The sequenced sample was CD4+ or CD8+ T cells sorted from blood, obtained in a trial of the OX40 agonist ivuxolimab. These TCRs come from an adult with an advanced solid tumor such as melanoma, head and neck, liver or kidney cancer.

This clone has just a few counts. This chain connects TRBV6-1 to TRBJ2-7, with D possibly called TRBD1 or TRBD2 (5 bases each). Trimming removed 10 bases at V and 2 bases at J, with 12 bases between. This CDR3 has 12 residues. Germline assignment: CDR1 MNHNS and CDR2 SASEGT. CDR3 sequence reads: CATRDPTYEQYV. As DNA, the CDR3 is TGTGCCACCAGGGACCCAACCTACGAGCAGTACGTC.

This clone was observed once. The chain employs TRBV6-6 and TRBJ1-2; D is possibly TRBD1 (5 bases). Germline V gene lookup returns CDR1 MNHNY and CDR2 SVGAGI (reference sequence). The CDR3 totals 13 residues. The V end was cut by 5 bases, the J end by 4 bases, with 11 bases between. Here the CDR3 reads CASSLGHVYGYTF. The CDR3 DNA sequence: TGTGCCAGCAGTCTAGGACACGTCTATGGCTACACCTTC.

The V gene is TRBV15, the J gene TRBJ2-1; 10 bases are shared with TRBD2. There are 16 residues in the CDR3. Per the germline V gene, CDR1 is LNHNV and CDR2 is YYDKDF (reference sequence). Losses at the gene ends were 3 bases for V and 7 bases for J; bases not matched to a gene: 9. In DNA form, the CDR3 reads TGTGCCACCAGCAGCCTTACTAGCGGGATAGGGAATGAGCAGTTCTTC. It codes for CATSSLTSGIGNEQFF.

The chain links TRBV7-9 to TRBJ2-4, with TRBD2 matching 7 bases. V gave up 4 bases and J gave up 6 bases; unmatched junction bases: 15. CDR1 and CDR2 from the germline V gene are SEHNR and FQNEAQ (reference sequence). The CDR3 runs to 17 residues. CDR3: CASSSRNLPGRGNIQYF. The CDR3 nucleotides read TGTGCCAGCAGCTCAAGAAACCTTCCTGGGAGGGGAAACATTCAGTACTTC.

V is TRBV28 and J is TRBJ1-1; a possible D gene is TRBD1 (5 bases). The V end lost 1 base, the J end lost 1 base, and 7 bases lay between the germline ends. The CDR3 covers 14 residues. Looked up from germline, CDR1 is MDHEN and CDR2 is SYDVKM. The CDR3 DNA reads TGTGCCAGCAGTTTATTTGGGGGGAACACTGAAGCTTTCTTT. It encodes CASSLFGGNTEAFF. The complete variable domain, with remaining parts taken from reference TRBV28 and TRBJ1-1, reads DVKVTQSSRYLVKRTGEKVFLECVQDMDHENMFWYRQDPGLGLRLIYFSYDVKMKEKGDIPEGYSVSREKKERFSLILESASTNQTSMYLCASSLFGGNTEAFFGQGTRLTVV.

The CDR3 nucleotides are TGTGCCAGCAGACTCAATGAGCAGTTCTTC. It codes for CASRLNEQFF. The J gene is TRBJ2-1, the V gene TRBV28; D gene ambiguous. CDR1 and CDR2 from the germline V gene are MDHEN and SYDVKM. The CDR3 extends over 10 amino acids. Trimming shortened V by 6 bases and J by 6 bases, and 3 bases separated the two germline ends.

This sequence joins TRBV30 and TRBJ1-3; weak D call: TRBD1 (6 bases). CDR3 length: 17 residues. V lost 6 bases and J lost 0, with 21 bases in between. The germline CDR1 and CDR2 sequences are GTSNPN and SVGIG (reference sequence). CDR3 amino acids: CACPAGDIFASGNTIYF. CDR3 DNA sequence: TGTGCCTGCCCTGCCGGGGACATCTTCGCCTCTGGAAACACCATATATTTT.

The V call is TRBV6-6, the J call TRBJ1-5; 7 nucleotides line up with TRBD1. Germline loops: CDR1 MNHNY, CDR2 SVGAGI (reference sequence). After removal of 5 bases from V and 0 bases from J, the junction contained 4 bases not matched to a gene. The CDR3 has 15 residues. The CDR3 spells CASSSDRDSNQPQHF. The CDR3 DNA follows: TGTGCCAGCAGTAGCGACAGGGATAGCAATCAGCCCCAGCATTTT.

This chain connects TRBV4-1 to TRBJ2-1, with 7 nucleotides matching TRBD2. With V trimmed by 4 bases and J by 0 bases, 9 bases remained unmatched. The CDR3 consists of 17 residues. Germline CDR1 reads MGHRA; CDR2 reads YSYEKL. CDR3 sequence reads: CASSLGGFTSSYNEQFF. Written as DNA, the CDR3 is TGCGCCAGCAGCCTGGGGGGGTTTACAAGCTCCTACAATGAGCAGTTCTTC.

The chain recombines TRBV5-5 with TRBJ2-7; no definite D call. The V gene lost 4 bases and the J gene lost 7 bases, with 12 bases spanning the gap. Per the germline V gene, CDR1 is SGHKS and CDR2 is YYEKEE (reference sequence). CDR3 length: 12 amino acids. DNA for the CDR3: TGTGCCAGCAGCCCGGACGGCTGGGAGCAGTACTTC. As protein: CASSPDGWEQYF.

The chain links TRBV19 to TRBJ2-1; D gene uncertain. Germline-derived CDR1 and CDR2 are LNHDA and SQIVND (reference sequence). V dropped 4 bases and J dropped 0 bases, with 10 bases sitting between them. The CDR3 totals 15 residues. The DNA of the CDR3 is TGTGCCAGTAGTACAACCCCTAGCTCCTACAATGAGCAGTTCTTC. It specifies CASSTTPSSYNEQFF.

The chain couples TRBV13 to TRBJ2-2; tentatively, D is TRBD1 (5 bases). CDR3 length: 16 residues. V was trimmed by 4 bases and J by 3 bases, leaving 15 bases between them. Germline assignment: CDR1 PRHDT and CDR2 FYEKMQ (reference sequence). CDR3 amino acids: CASSSSTERYTGELFF. The CDR3 DNA reads TGTGCCAGCAGCTCCTCGACAGAGAGGTACACCGGGGAGCTGTTTTTT.

Worth noting for this clone: The same CDR3 also results from other DNA sequences found in this sample. J is TRBJ2-3 and V is TRBV9; D might be TRBD2 (5 bases). Germline V gene lookup returns CDR1 SGDLS and CDR2 YYNGEE. V was pared by 2 bases and J by 0 bases, with 7 bases between. The CDR3 runs to 14 residues. CDR3 coding DNA: TGTGCCAGCAGCGTCGGCGGGAGCACAGATACGCAGTATTTT. Its translation: CASSVGGSTDTQYF.

The V gene is TRBV5-5, the J gene TRBJ2-7; the match to TRBD1 covers 9 bases. CDR1 is SGHKS and CDR2 is YYEKEE in the germline V gene (reference sequence). This CDR3 region has 14 residues. V lost 5 bases, J lost 4 bases, and 7 bases stayed unmatched. CDR3 residues: CASRSGTGTYEQYF. The CDR3 nucleotides read TGTGCCAGCAGGTCCGGGACAGGGACGTACGAGCAGTACTTC.

As DNA, the CDR3 is TGTGCCAGCAGCCAAGGACTGAGCTCCTACAATGAGCAGTTCTTC. It translates to CASSQGLSSYNEQFF. This chain links TRBV11-1 with TRBJ2-1; D might be TRBD2 (5 bases). The germline V gene has CDR1 SGHAT and CDR2 FQDESV (reference sequence). Trimming pared 5 bases from V and 0 bases from J, leaving 11 bases between. The CDR3 length is 15 residues. Complete variable domain (other parts from reference TRBV11-1 and TRBJ2-1): EAEVAQSPRYKITEKSQAVAFWCDPISGHATLYWYRQILGQGPELLVQFQDESVVDDSQLPKDRFSAERLKGVDSTLKIQPAELGDSAMYLCASSQGLSSYNEQFFGPGTRLTVL.

The rearrangement joins TRBV30 to TRBJ1-3; no clear D. The germline CDR1 and CDR2 sequences are GTSNPN and SVGIG (reference sequence). The CDR3 is 13 amino acids. With 2 bases removed from V and 1 base from J, the gap between germline ends came to 6 bases. The CDR3 bases are TGTGCCTGGAGTCGTGGGTCTGGAAACACCATATATTTT. This encodes CAWSRGSGNTIYF.

This chain connects TRBV28 to TRBJ2-3; D unresolved. Germline CDR1 is MDHEN and CDR2 is SYDVKM. Trimming stripped 7 bases from V and 3 bases from J, with 14 bases between. This CDR3 has 14 residues. The CDR3 sequence: CASITRMGTDTQYF. CDR3 sequence (DNA): TGTGCCAGCATCACGCGCATGGGGACAGATACGCAGTATTTT.

The rearrangement joins TRBV5-1 to TRBJ1-2, with D unresolved. CDR3 length equals 14 residues. The V and J ends lost 4 bases and 2 bases respectively, with 12 bases between them. Germline V lookup: CDR1 SGHRS, CDR2 YFSETQ. The CDR3 DNA follows: TGCGCCAGCAGCCACGAGTGGACCAACTATGGCTACACCTTC. This codes for CASSHEWTNYGYTF.

V gene TRBV7-2 combines with J gene TRBJ2-1, with 10 bases that match TRBD2. After removal of 5 bases from V and 0 bases from J, the junction contained 7 bases not matched to a gene. The CDR3 runs 17 residues. The V gene's germline CDR1 is SGHTA and CDR2 FQGNSA. The CDR3 loop reads CASSPFPSGGSYNEQFF. The CDR3 DNA is TGTGCCAGCAGCCCTTTCCCTAGCGGGGGCTCCTACAATGAGCAGTTCTTC.